Listed here is a single T cell receptor beta chain. Its cognate antigen has yet to be identified. Per-base quality was not reported, and no clone a single base away is much larger than it. Other DNA sequences in this sample translate to the same CDR3. This entry belongs to a study of tissue T cells after allogeneic stem cell transplantation (dated by TCRdb to between 2022 and 2023). As for the study more broadly: Six or seven adult allo-HCT recipients with steroid-refractory GVHD were prospectively enrolled in a research-autopsy study over a roughly three-year period. Grafts from donors were received by all GVHD patients, with four grafts being unmodified and three being CD34-selected to deplete T cells. The human arm was a prospective observational study without blinding or randomization. For viably preserved blood and marrow, CD3+ T cells were flow-sorted when cell numbers allowed; smaller samples underwent direct DNA extraction. Using research autopsies of patients with and without GVHD, plus mouse models of GVHD, the study profiled TCR beta repertoires across many tissues. Pre-transplant PBMCs, which were of recipient origin, were available from 4 or 5 GVHD patients. Gastrointestinal GVHD was present in all GVHD patients, each of whom received several lines of GVHD-directed therapy, and roughly 5 of these patients also had skin involvement.

What the research found in general, with its limitations: Only a few T cell clones appeared in more than one patient, yet motif-based clustering showed tissue-specific repertoire signatures that were shared between patients. The study did not determine which tissue TCRs were alloreactive or antigen-specific, and some clones might have been persisting host cells. In both patients and mice, T cells from blood and spleen covered only a limited part of the TCR repertoire found in tissues. Within patients, how anatomically similar the tissues were was a key factor in shaping TCR repertoire composition, regardless of disease or transplant status. A small and clinically heterogeneous patient cohort was studied, and sampling depth was acknowledged as a limitation.

Interpreted using the paper, the time point label stands for: recipient (host-origin) PBMCs collected before allo-HCT. The library was built by means of the immunoSEQ multiplex PCR assay. TCRbeta CDR3 sequencing was performed at survey depth by Adaptive Biotechnologies, and CDR3 sequences, V/J genes, productive frequency and template counts were reported. TCR beta CDR3 regions were amplified from genomic DNA rather than RNA. In the paper's pipeline: Jensen-Shannon divergence served to quantify pairwise repertoire overlap between tissues, with 0 meaning identical and 1 meaning complete divergence. Tissues were clustered by single-linkage agglomerative hierarchical clustering of pairwise JSD values and displayed as dendrograms. GLIPH2 was applied to all patient samples using simulation_depth 1000, kmer_min_depth 3, and cdr3_length_cutoff 8, and only groups with more than two unique CDR3s were retained. A standardized tissue-overlap score extrapolated Jaccard GLIPH-group overlap across patients to a standard repertoire size of 1000 clones. Associations of diversity with clinical or experimental variables used linear mixed-effect models with tissue fixed effects and individual random effects. TCRdb mirrors the immuneACCESS table, restricted to in-frame sequences. Some clones are absent from its copies; in checked studies, under half trace to an unresolved V gene, and the reason for the others is unknown. The V and J calls and clone size are taken from that table; D and trimming were inferred from the DNA. Here the sample has 35,000 to 50,000 clones; around nine tenths occur a single time. About 4% of the sample belongs to the ten largest clones.

V and J are trimmed by 3 bases and 5 bases, and the gene matches miss 5 bases of the junction. In the germline V gene, CDR1 corresponds to KGHSH and CDR2 to LQKENI. The CDR3 goes from the cysteine to the phenylalanine over 14 residues. Only CDR3 DNA remains: 42 bases, in frame from the first base. Here the chain combines TRBV18 and TRBJ2-5; a stretch of 8 junction bases matches TRBD1. Sequenced material: blood, taken before transplantation. The clonotype originates from a woman aged 35 to 69 who later had graft-versus-host disease after an allogeneic stem cell transplant. The CDR3 reads CASSPGQGGETQYF. The nucleotides read TGTGCCAGCTCACCCGGACAGGGTGGGGAGACCCAGTACTTC. The entire variable domain, with the stretches around the CDR3 drawn from the reference TRBV18 and TRBJ2-5 proteins, is NAGVMQNPRHLVRRRGQEARLRCSPMKGHSHVYWYRQLPEEGLKFMVYLQKENIIDESGMPKERFSAEFPKEGPSILRIQQVVRGDSAAYFCASSPGQGGETQYFGPGTRLLVL.